The rows below give T cell receptor beta chains drawn from one sample of a study of blood T cells in healthy people across ages. TCRdb reprocessed the 5' RACE reads with MiXCR, giving one entry per CDR3 protein. The sample holds roughly 1,100,000 distinct CDR3 sequences, 20% to 25% seen once. These records were also assigned to another study, of T cells of mothers and their children.

Sequencing was done on a sample of blood. Receptors were obtained from a girl aged 2-10 years in good health. Each CDR3 is given with its conserved first and last residue. D genes are given only for firm matches. A clone size is listed for some rows: how often the clone was seen (once, few, many), or a class if it is expanded.

D,V,size,J,DNA,CDR3
TRBD2,TRBV20-1,few,TRBJ2-7,TGCAGTGCTAGAGATGGAACCGGTAGCGGGGCCTACGAGCAGTACTTC,CSARDGTGSGAYEQYF
TRBD1,TRBV29-1,-,TRBJ1-1,TGCAGCGTTGAAGCGCGGGACAGCCTTGAAGCTTTCTTT,CSVEARDSLEAFF
TRBD2,TRBV20-1,-,TRBJ2-5,TGCAGTCCCGGACTAGCGGGCGGAGAGACCCAGTACTTC,CSPGLAGGETQYF
TRBD1,TRBV12-3/TRBV12-4,-,TRBJ2-5,TGTGCCAGCAGTTCCTCCAGGACAGGGGTAAAGACCCAGTACTTC,CASSSSRTGVKTQYF
-,TRBV7-8,many,TRBJ2-7,TGTGCCAGCAGTCTGACCGCCTACGAGCAGTACTTC,CASSLTAYEQYF
TRBD1,TRBV7-9,-,TRBJ1-1,TGTGCCAGCAGGGAGACAGGGGCAACTGAAGCTTTCTTT,CASRETGATEAFF
-,TRBV27,few,TRBJ1-1,TGTGCCAGCAGTTTGGGGAGGAGGAACACTGAAGCTTTCTTT,CASSLGRRNTEAFF
TRBD2,TRBV5-5,few,TRBJ2-5,TGTGCCAGCAGCTCGGCCGTACTAGCGGGAGGAGAGACCCAGTACTTC,CASSSAVLAGGETQYF
TRBD1,TRBV10-3,-,TRBJ2-1,TGTGCCATCACCCCGGGACAGTACTACAATGAGCAGTTCTTC,CAITPGQYYNEQFF
-,TRBV10-3,-,TRBJ2-5,TGTGCCATCAGTGAAGGAGGGGGGCGGCAAGAGACCCAGTACTTC,CAISEGGGRQETQYF
-,TRBV2,-,TRBJ2-5,TGTGCCAGCAGGGGAGCAACGGGGGAAGGGCCGACCCAGTACTTC,CASRGATGEGPTQYF
-,TRBV4-1,many,TRBJ2-1,TGCGCCAGCAGCCCCCTGGGGAACAATGAGCAGTTCTTC,CASSPLGNNEQFF
-,TRBV18,-,TRBJ1-2,TGTGCCAGCTCACAAAATCGGAGAGCCTTTCCTAACTATGGCTACACCTTC,CASSQNRRAFPNYGYTF
TRBD2,TRBV4-2,-,TRBJ2-3,TGTGCCAGCAGCCAAGATGAGGGTAGCGGGGGGTTCAGTACGCAGTATTTT,CASSQDEGSGGFSTQYF
TRBD1,TRBV6-6,few,TRBJ2-5,TGTGCCAGCAACCCCCAGGGACAGGAATCCCGAGAGACCCAGTACTTC,CASNPQGQESRETQYF
-,TRBV11-2,-,TRBJ1-4,TGTGCCAGCAGCTTAGGGTGGGCCGGTGAAAAACTGTTTTTT,CASSLGWAGEKLFF
-,TRBV20-1,-,TRBJ1-1,TGCAGTGCTAGTTCCCGGAACACTGAAGCTTTCTTT,CSASSRNTEAFF
-,TRBV27,many,TRBJ2-7,TGTGCCAGCAGTTTACACTCTTCCTACGAGCAGTACTTC,CASSLHSSYEQYF
-,TRBV5-1,-,TRBJ2-5,TGCGCCAGCAGCTTGGAAGGGCCCTACCGAGAGACCCAGTACTTC,CASSLEGPYRETQYF
-,TRBV6-1,once,TRBJ2-7,TGTGCCAGCAGTGAGTTGGTATTAGCCTACGAGCAGTACTTC,CASSELVLAYEQYF
-,TRBV6-1,-,TRBJ1-2,TGTGCCAGCAGTGAAGTTGGGTCCAGCTACACCTTC,CASSEVGSSYTF
TRBD1,TRBV12-3/TRBV12-4,-,TRBJ1-5,TGTGCCAGCAGTCCTACAACCGGGACAGGGAAGCCCCAGCATTTT,CASSPTTGTGKPQHF
-,TRBV11-2,few,TRBJ1-1,TGTGCCAGCAGCTCGCGGCGGGGAAGGACTGAAGCTTTCTTT,CASSSRRGRTEAFF
-,TRBV7-9,few,TRBJ2-4,TGTGCCAGCAGCGCGGGACAGAACCAAAACATTCAGTACTTC,CASSAGQNQNIQYF
-,TRBV7-9,-,TRBJ1-2,TGTGCCAGCAGCTGGTCCGGGGCTGAAGCACTCAATGGCTACACCTTC,CASSWSGAEALNGYTF
TRBD2,TRBV6-1,-,TRBJ2-5,TGTGCCAGCAGTGTTCCCTCCGGGACTAGTTTGGAGACCCAGTACTTC,CASSVPSGTSLETQYF
-,TRBV9,-,TRBJ2-2,TGTGCCAGCAGCGGGGTCTTGGACACCGGGGAGCTGTTTTTT,CASSGVLDTGELFF
TRBD2,TRBV29-1,once,TRBJ2-1,TGCAGCCTACTAGATGGGGATCGGGGGGATGAGCAGTTCTTC,CSLLDGDRGDEQFF
TRBD2,TRBV4-3,-,TRBJ2-4,TGCGCCAGCAGCCGCCGCTTAGCGGGGGGACTCGCAATGGCCAAAAACATTCAGTACTTC,CASSRRLAGGLAMAKNIQYF
-,TRBV29-1,-,TRBJ1-1,TGCAGCGCCTCCCTTGGGGGGAACACTGAAGCTTTCTTT,CSASLGGNTEAFF
-,TRBV29-1,-,TRBJ2-2,TGCAGCGTTGAAAGTGGAAGGGCCACCGGGGAGCTGTTTTTT,CSVESGRATGELFF
TRBD1,TRBV20-1,few,TRBJ2-5,TGCAGTGCTCAAGAGAAAGGACAGGGGGAGTGGACCCAGTACTTC,CSAQEKGQGEWTQYF
-,TRBV7-2,few,TRBJ2-7,TGTGCCAGCAGGGGAGCTCTCAGCTACGAGCAGTACTTC,CASRGALSYEQYF
-,TRBV28,few,TRBJ2-7,TGTGCCAGCAGTTCGAGGGGGGCGAAACTCAACGAGCAGTACTTC,CASSSRGAKLNEQYF
-,TRBV28,few,TRBJ1-6,TGTGCCATCAACCCCGACGGGGATCAGTCACCCCTCCACTTT,CAINPDGDQSPLHF
TRBD2,TRBV29-1,-,TRBJ2-7,TGCAGCGTTAACCGGGAGGGGGGCTCCTACGAGCAGTACTTC,CSVNREGGSYEQYF
-,TRBV14,-,TRBJ2-6,TGTGCCAGCAGCCACGTAACCTGGATCTCTGGGGCCAACGTCCTGACTTTC,CASSHVTWISGANVLTF
-,TRBV6-5,-,TRBJ2-7,TGTGCCAGCAGTTACTCAGAGGGGCCTCCCTACGAGCAGTACTTC,CASSYSEGPPYEQYF
-,TRBV6-5,few,TRBJ2-1,TGTGCCAGCAGTTACTCGAGGAACCTAAGGCAGTTCTTC,CASSYSRNLRQFF
-,TRBV6-2/TRBV6-3,few,TRBJ2-3,TGTGCCAGCAGTCCGCAGGGTTTTAACACAGATACGCAGTATTTT,CASSPQGFNTDTQYF
-,TRBV7-2,few,TRBJ2-7,TGTGCCAGCAGCTTATTGTGCGGAGGCTTTTACGAGCAGTACTTC,CASSLLCGGFYEQYF
TRBD2,TRBV5-1,few,TRBJ2-7,TGCGCCAGCAGCCACGAGACTAGCGGGACCAACGAGCAGTACTTC,CASSHETSGTNEQYF
TRBD2,TRBV10-3,few,TRBJ2-3,TGTGCCATCAAAGGTTTAGCGGGGGATACGCAGTATTTT,CAIKGLAGDTQYF
-,TRBV4-3,-,TRBJ1-5,TGCGCCAGCAGCCAAGATTCGGGGTCCTATCAGCCCCAGCATTTT,CASSQDSGSYQPQHF
-,TRBV21-1,few,TRBJ2-5,TGTGCCAGCAGCAAAAGTGGCGCGTTACAAGAGACCCAGTACTTC,CASSKSGALQETQYF
TRBD1,TRBV20-1,-,TRBJ2-5,TGCAGTGCTAACGGACAGGGAGGAGAGACCCAGTACTTC,CSANGQGGETQYF